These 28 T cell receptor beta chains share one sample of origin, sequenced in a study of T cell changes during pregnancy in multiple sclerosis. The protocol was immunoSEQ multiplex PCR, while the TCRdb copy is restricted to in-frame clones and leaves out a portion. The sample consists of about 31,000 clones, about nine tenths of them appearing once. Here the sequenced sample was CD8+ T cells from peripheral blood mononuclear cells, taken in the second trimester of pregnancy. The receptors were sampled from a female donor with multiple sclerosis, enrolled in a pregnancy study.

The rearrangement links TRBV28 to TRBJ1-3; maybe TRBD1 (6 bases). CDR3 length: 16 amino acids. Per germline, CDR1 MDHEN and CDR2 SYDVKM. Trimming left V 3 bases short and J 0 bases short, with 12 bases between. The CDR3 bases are TGTGCCAGCAGTTTCCCCCGACAGGTCTCTGGAAACACCATATATTTT. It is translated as CASSFPRQVSGNTIYF.

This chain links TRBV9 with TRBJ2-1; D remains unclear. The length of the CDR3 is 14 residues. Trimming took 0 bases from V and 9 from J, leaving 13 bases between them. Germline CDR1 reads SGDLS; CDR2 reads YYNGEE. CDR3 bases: TGTGCCAGCAGCGTAGGGAACTATCCCACTGAGCAGTTCTTC. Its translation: CASSVGNYPTEQFF. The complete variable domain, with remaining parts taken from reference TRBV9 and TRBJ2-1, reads DSGVTQTPKHLITATGQRVTLRCSPRSGDLSVYWYQQSLDQGLQFLIQYYNGEERAKGNILERFSAQQFPDLHSELNLSSLELGDSALYFCASSVGNYPTEQFFGPGTRLTVL.

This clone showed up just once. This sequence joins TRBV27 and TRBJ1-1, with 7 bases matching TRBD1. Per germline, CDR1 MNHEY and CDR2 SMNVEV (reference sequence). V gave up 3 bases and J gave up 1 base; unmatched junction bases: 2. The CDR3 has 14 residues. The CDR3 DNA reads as TGTGCCAGCAGTTTTGAGGGGGCGAACACTGAAGCTTTCTTT. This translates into CASSFEGANTEAFF.

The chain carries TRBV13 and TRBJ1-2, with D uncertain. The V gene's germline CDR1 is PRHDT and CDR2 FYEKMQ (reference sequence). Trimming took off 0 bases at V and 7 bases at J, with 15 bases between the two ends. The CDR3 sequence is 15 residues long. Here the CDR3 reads CASSLGSWSKLGYTF. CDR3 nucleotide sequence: TGTGCCAGCAGCTTAGGCAGTTGGAGTAAACTTGGCTACACCTTC.

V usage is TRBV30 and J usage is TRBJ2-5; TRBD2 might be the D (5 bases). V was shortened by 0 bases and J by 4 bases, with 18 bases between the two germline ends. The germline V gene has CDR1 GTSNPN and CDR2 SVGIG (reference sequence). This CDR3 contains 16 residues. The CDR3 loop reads CAWSVLVGVGSETQYF. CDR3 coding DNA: TGTGCCTGGAGTGTACTCGTCGGGGTGGGTTCAGAGACCCAGTACTTC. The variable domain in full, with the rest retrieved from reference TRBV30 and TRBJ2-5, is SQTIHQWPATLVQPVGSPLSLECTVEGTSNPNLYWYRQAAGRGLQLLFYSVGIGQISSEVPQNLSASRPQDRQFILSSKKLLLSDSGFYLCAWSVLVGVGSETQYFGPGTRLLVL.

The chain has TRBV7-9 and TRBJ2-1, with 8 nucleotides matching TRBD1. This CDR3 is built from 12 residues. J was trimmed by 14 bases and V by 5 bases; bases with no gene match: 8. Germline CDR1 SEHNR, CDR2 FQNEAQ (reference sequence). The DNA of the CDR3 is TGTGCCAGCAGCACTGGGACAGGCGAAAAGTTCTTC. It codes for CASSTGTGEKFF.

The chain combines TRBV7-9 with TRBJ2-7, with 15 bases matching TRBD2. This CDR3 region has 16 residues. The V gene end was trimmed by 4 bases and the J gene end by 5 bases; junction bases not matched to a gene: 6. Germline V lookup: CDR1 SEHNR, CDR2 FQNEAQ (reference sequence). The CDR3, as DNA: TGTGCCAGCAGCTACGGGACTAGCGGGAGGAGAAACGAGCAGTACTTC. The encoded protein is CASSYGTSGRRNEQYF.

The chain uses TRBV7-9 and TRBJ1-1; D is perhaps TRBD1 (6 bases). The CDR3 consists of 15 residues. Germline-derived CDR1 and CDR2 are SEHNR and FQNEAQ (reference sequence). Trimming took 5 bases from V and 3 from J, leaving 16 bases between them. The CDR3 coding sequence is TGTGCCAGCAGCCCCCCACTGGGGGCGCACACTGAAGCTTTCTTT. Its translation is CASSPPLGAHTEAFF.

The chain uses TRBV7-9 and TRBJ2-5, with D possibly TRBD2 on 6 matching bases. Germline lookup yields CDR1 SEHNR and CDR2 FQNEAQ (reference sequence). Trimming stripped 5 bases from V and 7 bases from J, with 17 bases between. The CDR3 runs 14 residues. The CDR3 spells CASSPRDWDGTQYF. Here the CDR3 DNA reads TGTGCCAGCAGCCCCCGGGACTGGGATGGGACCCAGTACTTC.

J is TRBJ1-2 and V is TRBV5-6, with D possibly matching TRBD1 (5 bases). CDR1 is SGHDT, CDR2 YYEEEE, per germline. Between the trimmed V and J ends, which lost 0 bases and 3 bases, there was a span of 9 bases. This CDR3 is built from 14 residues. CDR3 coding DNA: TGTGCCAGCAGCTTGGGACAGCCATACTATGGCTACACCTTC. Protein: CASSLGQPYYGYTF.

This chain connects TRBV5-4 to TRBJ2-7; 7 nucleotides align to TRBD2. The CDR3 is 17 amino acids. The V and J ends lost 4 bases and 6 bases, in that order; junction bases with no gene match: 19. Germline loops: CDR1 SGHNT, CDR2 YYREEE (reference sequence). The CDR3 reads CASSPRNALAEWGEQYF. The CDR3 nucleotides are TGTGCCAGCAGCCCGAGGAACGCGCTAGCGGAGTGGGGCGAGCAGTACTTC.

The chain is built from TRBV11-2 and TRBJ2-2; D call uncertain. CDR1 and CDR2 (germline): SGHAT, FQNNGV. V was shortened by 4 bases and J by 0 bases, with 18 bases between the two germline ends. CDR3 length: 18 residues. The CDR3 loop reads CASSSRGITAANTGELFF. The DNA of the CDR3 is TGTGCCAGCAGCTCAAGAGGTATTACCGCCGCGAACACCGGGGAGCTGTTTTTT.

The CDR3 DNA sequence: TGTGCCAGCAGTTTCAGTGGGGGAGGCTATGGCTACACCTTC. Translating gives CASSFSGGGYGYTF. The chain joins TRBV27 to TRBJ1-2; the D gene is possibly TRBD1 (5 bases). Germline values: CDR1 MNHEY, CDR2 SMNVEV (reference sequence). Trimming shortened V by 3 bases and J by 4 bases, and 12 bases separated the two germline ends. This CDR3 comprises 14 residues.

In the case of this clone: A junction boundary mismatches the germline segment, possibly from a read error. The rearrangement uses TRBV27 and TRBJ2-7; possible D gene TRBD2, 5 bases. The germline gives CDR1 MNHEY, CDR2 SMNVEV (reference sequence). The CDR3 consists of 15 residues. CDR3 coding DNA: TGTGCCAGCAGACCCTTCGGAGGAGCAACCTACGGGCAGTACTTC. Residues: CASRPFGGATYGQYF.

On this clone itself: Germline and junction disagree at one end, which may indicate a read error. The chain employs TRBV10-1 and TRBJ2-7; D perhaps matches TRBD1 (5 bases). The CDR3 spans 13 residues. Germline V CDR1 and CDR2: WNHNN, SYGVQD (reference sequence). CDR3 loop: CASSELIGQGSHF. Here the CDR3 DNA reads TGCGCCAGCAGTGAGTTGATTGGGCAGGGATCCCACTTC.

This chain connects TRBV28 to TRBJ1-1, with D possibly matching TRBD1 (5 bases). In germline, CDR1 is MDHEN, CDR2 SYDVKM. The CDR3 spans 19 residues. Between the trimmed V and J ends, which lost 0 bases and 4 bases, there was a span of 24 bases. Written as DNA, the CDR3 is TGTGCCAGCAGTTTATGGGCGGGGCAGGAGGTCAGAGGGAGCACTGAAGCTTTCTTT. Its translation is CASSLWAGQEVRGSTEAFF.

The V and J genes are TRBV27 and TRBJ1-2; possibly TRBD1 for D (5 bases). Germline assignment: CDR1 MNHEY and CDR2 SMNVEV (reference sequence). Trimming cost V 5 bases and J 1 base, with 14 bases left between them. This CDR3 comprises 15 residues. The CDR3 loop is CASSQTGTLNYGYTF. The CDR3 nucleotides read TGTGCCAGCAGTCAAACCGGGACTCTTAACTATGGCTACACCTTC.

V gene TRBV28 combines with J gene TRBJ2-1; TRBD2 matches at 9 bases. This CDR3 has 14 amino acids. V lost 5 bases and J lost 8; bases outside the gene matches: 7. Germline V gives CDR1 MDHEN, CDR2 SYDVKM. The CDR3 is CASSLSGGDDEQFF. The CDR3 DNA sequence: TGTGCCAGCAGTCTTAGCGGGGGTGATGATGAGCAGTTCTTC.

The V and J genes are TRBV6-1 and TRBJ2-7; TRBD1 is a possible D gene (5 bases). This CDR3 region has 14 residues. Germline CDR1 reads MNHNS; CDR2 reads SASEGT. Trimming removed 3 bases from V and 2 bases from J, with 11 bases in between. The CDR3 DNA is TGTGCCAGCAGTGACCGACAGCCCACCTACGAGCAGTACTTC. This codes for CASSDRQPTYEQYF.

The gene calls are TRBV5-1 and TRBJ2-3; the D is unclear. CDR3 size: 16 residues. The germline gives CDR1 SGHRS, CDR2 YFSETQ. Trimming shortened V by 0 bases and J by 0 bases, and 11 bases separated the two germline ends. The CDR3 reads CASSLDVLTSTDTQYF. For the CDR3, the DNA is TGCGCCAGCAGCTTGGACGTATTGACTAGCACAGATACGCAGTATTTT.

The CDR3 DNA follows: TGTGCCAGCAGCCCCGCCTGGCGGGAGGGCCGCTACGAGCAGTACTTC. This sequence encodes CASSPAWREGRYEQYF. The chain couples TRBV7-2 to TRBJ2-7; 9 bases agree with TRBD2. V gave up 5 bases and J gave up 3 bases; unmatched junction bases: 11. This CDR3 region has 16 residues. Per germline, CDR1 SGHTA and CDR2 FQGNSA. Full variable domain (rest looked up from reference TRBV7-2 and TRBJ2-7): GAGVSQSPSNKVTEKGKDVELRCDPISGHTALYWYRQSLGQGLEFLIYFQGNSAPDKSGLPSDRFSAERTGGSVSTLTIQRTQQEDSAVYLCASSPAWREGRYEQYFGPGTRLTVT.

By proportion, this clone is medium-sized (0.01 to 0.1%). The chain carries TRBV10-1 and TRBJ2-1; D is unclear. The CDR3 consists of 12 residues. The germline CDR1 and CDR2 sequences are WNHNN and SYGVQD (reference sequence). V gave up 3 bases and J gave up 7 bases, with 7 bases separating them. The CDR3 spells CASSDRRNEQFF. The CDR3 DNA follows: TGCGCCAGCAGTGACCGGCGGAATGAGCAGTTCTTC.

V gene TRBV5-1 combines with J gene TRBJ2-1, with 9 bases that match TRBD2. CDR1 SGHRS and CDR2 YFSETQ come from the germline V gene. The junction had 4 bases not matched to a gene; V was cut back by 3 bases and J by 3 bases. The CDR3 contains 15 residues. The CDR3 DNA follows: TGCGCCAGCAGCTCTAGCGGGGACCACTACAATGAGCAGTTCTTC. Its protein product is CASSSSGDHYNEQFF.

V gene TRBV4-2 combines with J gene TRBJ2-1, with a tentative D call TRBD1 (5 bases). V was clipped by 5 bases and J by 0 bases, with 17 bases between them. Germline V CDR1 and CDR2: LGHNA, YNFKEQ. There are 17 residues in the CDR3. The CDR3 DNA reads TGTGCCAGCAGCGGCCTAGGGGCGGTTAGCTCCTACAATGAGCAGTTCTTC. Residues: CASSGLGAVSSYNEQFF.

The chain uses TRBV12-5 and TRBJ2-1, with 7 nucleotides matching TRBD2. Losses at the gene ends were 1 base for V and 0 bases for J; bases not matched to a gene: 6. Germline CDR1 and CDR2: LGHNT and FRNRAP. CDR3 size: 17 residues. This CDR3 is CASGLGAGLTSYNEQFF. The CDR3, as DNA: TGTGCTAGTGGTTTGGGAGCGGGGCTGACCTCCTACAATGAGCAGTTCTTC.

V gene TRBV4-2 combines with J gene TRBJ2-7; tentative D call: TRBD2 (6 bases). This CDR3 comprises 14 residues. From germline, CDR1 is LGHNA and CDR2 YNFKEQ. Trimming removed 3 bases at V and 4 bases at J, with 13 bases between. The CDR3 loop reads CASSHPGSRYEQYF. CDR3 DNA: TGTGCCAGCAGCCACCCCGGGAGCAGGTACGAGCAGTACTTC.

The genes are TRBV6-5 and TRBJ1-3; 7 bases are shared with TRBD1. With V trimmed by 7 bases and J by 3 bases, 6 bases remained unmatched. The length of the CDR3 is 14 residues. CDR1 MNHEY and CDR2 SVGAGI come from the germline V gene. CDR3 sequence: CASTKGDSGNTIYF. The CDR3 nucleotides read TGTGCCAGCACCAAAGGGGACAGTGGAAACACCATATATTTT.

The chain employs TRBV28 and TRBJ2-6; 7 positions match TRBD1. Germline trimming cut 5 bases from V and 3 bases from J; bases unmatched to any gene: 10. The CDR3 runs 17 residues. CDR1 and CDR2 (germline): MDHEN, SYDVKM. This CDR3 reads CASSPVEGAVGANVLTF. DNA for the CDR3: TGTGCCAGCAGTCCGGTAGAGGGGGCGGTTGGGGCCAACGTCCTGACTTTC.